What follows describes a single T cell receptor beta chain. As yet, its antigen is unknown. This sample's time point: pretreatment peripheral blood. All patients carried locally advanced or metastatic urothelial carcinoma. Sampling of each patient yielded between 1 and 8 specimens, collected pretreatment and on-treatment. Unmatched junction bases numbered 10, after V lost 6 bases and J lost 3 bases. CDR1 and CDR2 (germline): SGHDN, FVKESK. The CDR3 is 15 residues long. These data belong to a study of PD-L1 blockade in urothelial cancer. Study conclusions and caveats: When pretreatment blood TCR clonality was below the median, it predicted better survival. Expansion of tumor-associated blood clones at 3 weeks was greater in durable-benefit patients.

Assay: immunoSEQ multiplex PCR; the TCRdb copy retains only in-frame clones and omits some. In the table there are roughly 50,000 clones, around 79% of which are singletons. The chain links TRBV14 to TRBJ2-5; the match to TRBD1 covers 7 bases. The material was PBMCs, obtained around atezolizumab (anti-PD-L1) treatment. This sequence originates from a man between 65 and 85 years old with urothelial cancer. The CDR3 sequence is CASSLITGVKETQYF. In DNA form, the CDR3 reads TGTGCCAGCAGTCTTATCACAGGGGTAAAAGAGACCCAGTACTTC. Full variable domain (rest looked up from reference TRBV14 and TRBJ2-5): EAGVTQFPSHSVIEKGQTVTLRCDPISGHDNLYWYRRVMGKEIKFLLHFVKESKQDESGMPNNRFLAERTGGTYSTLKVQPAELEDSGVYFCASSLITGVKETQYFGPGTRLLVL.